The sequence of this T cell receptor beta chain was determined in a study of T cells in Graves' hyperthyroidism and ophthalmopathy. Diagnosis of hyperthyroidism was new in patients aged 18 to 65, and its duration was under 2 months. Each diagnosis was grounded in clinical symptoms, serum thyroxine and TRAb, thyroid ultrasound, and orbital computed tomography. This clonotype has just a few counts. The antigen is undetermined. The CDR3 is 16 residues long. Trimming removed 7 bases from V and 11 bases from J; junction bases left unmatched: 18. Germline loops: CDR1 MNHEY, CDR2 SMNVEV (reference sequence). Amplification targeted TCR beta CDR3 regions from RNA transcripts. HTBI primers were employed in a first-round RT-PCR of the TCR CDR3. TCRdb recomputed calls from the multiplex PCR reads with MiXCR, one row per CDR3 protein. The sample lists around 520,000 distinct CDR3 sequences; 14% were seen once. Study-level results: Expanded thyroid clonotypes (above 0.001) were mostly also found in blood.

This TCR was recovered from a middle-aged woman with Graves' hyperthyroidism. Sequencing used blood. The chain employs TRBV27 and TRBJ2-3; 10 bases match TRBD2. The CDR3 protein is CASTTQAGGPAFGQYF. CDR3 bases: TGTGCCAGCACCACTCAAGCGGGAGGGCCAGCATTTGGGCAGTATTTT.